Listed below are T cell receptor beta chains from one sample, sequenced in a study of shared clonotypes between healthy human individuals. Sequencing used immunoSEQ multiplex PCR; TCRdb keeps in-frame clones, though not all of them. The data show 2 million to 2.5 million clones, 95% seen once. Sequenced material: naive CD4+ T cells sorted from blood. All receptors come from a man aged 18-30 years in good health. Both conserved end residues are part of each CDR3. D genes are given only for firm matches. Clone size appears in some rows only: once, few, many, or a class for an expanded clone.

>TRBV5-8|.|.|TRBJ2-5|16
TGTGCCAGCAGCTCCGGGCAACCCTTCTCCCAAGAGACCCAGTACTTC
CASSSGQPFSQETQYF
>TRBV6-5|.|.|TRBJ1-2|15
TGTGCCAGCAGTTTGGACCGCCGAGCTAACTATGGCTACACCTTC
CASSLDRRANYGYTF
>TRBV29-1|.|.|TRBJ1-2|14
TGCAGCGTTGATCGGGCGGGAGGGGGTTATGGCTACACCTTC
CSVDRAGGGYGYTF
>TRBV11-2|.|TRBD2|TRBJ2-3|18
TGTGCCAGCAGACCGACTAGCGGGGGGGCGACTAGCACAGATACGCAGTATTTT
CASRPTSGGATSTDTQYF
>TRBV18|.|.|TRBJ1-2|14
TGTGCCAGCTCACAGGAGACGGGAAACTATGGCTACACCTTC
CASSQETGNYGYTF
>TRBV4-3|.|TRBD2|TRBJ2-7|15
TGCGCCAGCAGCCAAGATAGGACTAGTGGGAGCGAGCAGTACTTC
CASSQDRTSGSEQYF
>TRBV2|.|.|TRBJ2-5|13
TGTGCCAGAAGATTCCTCGGGGAAGAGACCCAGTACTTC
CARRFLGEETQYF
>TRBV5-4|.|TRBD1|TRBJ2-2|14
TGTGCCAGCAGCAAGACAGGGGACACCGGGGAGCTGTTTTTT
CASSKTGDTGELFF
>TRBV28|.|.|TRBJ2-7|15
TGTGCCAGCAGTACCAACGGGTGGTTCTCCTACGAGCAGTACTTC
CASSTNGWFSYEQYF
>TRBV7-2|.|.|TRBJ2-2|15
TGTGCCAGCAGCCACTCCCAAATGAACACCGGGGAGCTGTTTTTT
CASSHSQMNTGELFF
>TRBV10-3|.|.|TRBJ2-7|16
TGTGCCATCAGTGAGGGGGGTGGCGGGGTCTCCTACGAGCAGTACTTC
CAISEGGGGVSYEQYF
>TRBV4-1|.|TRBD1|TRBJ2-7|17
TGCGCCAGCAGCCAAGACCAAACCGGGACAGGACCCGCCGGGCAGTACTTC
CASSQDQTGTGPAGQYF
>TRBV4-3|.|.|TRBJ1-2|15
TGCGCCAGCAGCCGCAGCGGGGGAGTTAAGGATGGCTACACCTTC
CASSRSGGVKDGYTF
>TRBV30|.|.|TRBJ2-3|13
TGTGCCTGGAGTGTACATTACACAGATACGCAGTATTTT
CAWSVHYTDTQYF
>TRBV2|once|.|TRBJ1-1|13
TGTGCCAGCAGTGAAGACAGATCGGCAGAAGCTTTCTTT
CASSEDRSAEAFF
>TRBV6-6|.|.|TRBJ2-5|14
TGTGCCAGCAGTAGATACAGGTTTCAAGAGACCCAGTACTTC
CASSRYRFQETQYF
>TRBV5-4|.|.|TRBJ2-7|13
TGTGCCAGCAGCGAGCCGGGACTCCCCCAGCAGTACTTC
CASSEPGLPQQYF
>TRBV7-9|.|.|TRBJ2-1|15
TGTGCCAGCAGCCCGCCGGGAAAATCGTACAATGAGCAGTTCTTC
CASSPPGKSYNEQFF
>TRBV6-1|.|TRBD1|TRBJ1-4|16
TGTGCCAGCAGTGAATCCCCGACAGGGTTTAATGAAAAACTGTTTTTT
CASSESPTGFNEKLFF
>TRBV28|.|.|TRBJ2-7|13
TGTGCCAGCAGTTTTTCAGATGCCTACGAGCAGTACTTC
CASSFSDAYEQYF
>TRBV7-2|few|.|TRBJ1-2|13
TGTGCCAGCAGCTTACAGCAGGGCGGTGGCTACACCTTC
CASSLQQGGGYTF
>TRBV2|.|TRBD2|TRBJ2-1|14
TGTGCCAGCAGTCCCAGGACTAGCGGGAGTTACCCGTTCTTC
CASSPRTSGSYPFF
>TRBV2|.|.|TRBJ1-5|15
TGTGCCAGCAGTGAAAGCGGGCTCAGTAATCAGCCCCAGCATTTT
CASSESGLSNQPQHF
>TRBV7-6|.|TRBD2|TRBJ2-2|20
TGTGCCAGCAGCCCTGGGACTAGCGGGAGGGCCCTCCGGAACACCGGGGAGCTGTTTTTT
CASSPGTSGRALRNTGELFF
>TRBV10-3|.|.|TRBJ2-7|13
TGTGCCACCCTCCCCAGGGGCGAAGGCGAGCAGTACTTC
CATLPRGEGEQYF
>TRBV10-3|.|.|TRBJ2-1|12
TGTGCCATCAGTCCGTCTTACAATGAGCAGTTCTTC
CAISPSYNEQFF
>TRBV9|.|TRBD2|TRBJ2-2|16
TGTGCCAGCAGCGTAGTGGCTAGCGGGGACACCGGGGAGCTGTTTTTT
CASSVVASGDTGELFF
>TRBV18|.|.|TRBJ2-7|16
TGTGCCAGCTCACCTCAGGGGGGTAGCGTAACCTACGAGCAGTACTTC
CASSPQGGSVTYEQYF
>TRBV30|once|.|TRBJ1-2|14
TGTGCCTGGAGTCCGGGACTGCCCAACTATGGCTACACCTTC
CAWSPGLPNYGYTF
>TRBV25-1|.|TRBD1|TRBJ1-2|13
TGTGCCAGCAGTGGACAGGGGAACTATGGCTACACCTTC
CASSGQGNYGYTF
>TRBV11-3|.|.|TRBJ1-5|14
TGTGCCAGCAGTGGTCTTGAGGGCAATCAGCCCCAGCATTTT
CASSGLEGNQPQHF
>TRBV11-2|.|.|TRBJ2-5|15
TGTGCCAGCGGCCGTCAATCGGGTGGCTGGGAGACCCAGTACTTC
CASGRQSGGWETQYF
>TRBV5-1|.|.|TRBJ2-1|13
TGCGCCAGCAGCTTGGACGGCAGGGCGGAGCAGTTCTTC
CASSLDGRAEQFF
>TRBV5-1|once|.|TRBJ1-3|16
TGCGCCAGCAGCTTGGCCAACGGCGGGTTTGGAAACACCATATATTTT
CASSLANGGFGNTIYF
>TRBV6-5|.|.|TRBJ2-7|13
TGTGCCAGCCACACGACGGGGCGAGGCGAGCAGTACTTC
CASHTTGRGEQYF
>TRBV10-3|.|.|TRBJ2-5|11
TGTGCCATCAGTGTAGAGGAGGCCCAGTACTTC
CAISVEEAQYF
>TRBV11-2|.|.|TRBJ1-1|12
TGTGCCAGCAGCCCCGGACGGATAGAAGCTTTCTTT
CASSPGRIEAFF
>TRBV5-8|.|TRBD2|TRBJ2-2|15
TGTGCCAGCAGCTTGGTAGCGGGAATCGCCGGGGAGCTGTTTTTT
CASSLVAGIAGELFF
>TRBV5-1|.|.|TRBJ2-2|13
TGCGCCAGCAGCGATGGACAAATCGGGGAGCTGTTTTTT
CASSDGQIGELFF
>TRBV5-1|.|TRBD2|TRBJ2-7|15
TGCGCCAGCAGCTTGGGCGGGGGGCAAAGCTACGAGCAGTACTTC
CASSLGGGQSYEQYF